The 31 T cell receptor beta chains below all came from one sample that was sequenced in a study of beta chain features in type 1 diabetes. Regarding the study as a whole: In every one of the four CD4+ subsets, TCRB CDR3s were moderately but significantly shorter in Type 1 diabetes patients.

No cognate antigen is known for these TCRs. Expressed TCRB transcripts were sequenced after all isolated RNA was converted to cDNA. The repertoire was sequenced with immunoSEQ multiplex PCR; TCRdb's copy has only in-frame clones and lacks some. The sample consists of approximately 360,000 clones, 10% to 15% of them appearing once. Material for sequencing was naive CD4+ T cells from blood. The source of these receptors is a woman under 30 with type 1 diabetes.

The rearrangement uses TRBV7-9 and TRBJ2-1; 8 positions match TRBD2. CDR3 length: 16 amino acids. The J segment lost 3 bases and the V segment lost 5 bases, leaving 9 bases of the junction unmatched. The germline V gene encodes CDR1 SEHNR and CDR2 FQNEAQ (reference sequence). In DNA form, the CDR3 reads TGTGCCAGCAGCCCAGTACGTAGCGGGGTCTACAATGAGCAGTTCTTC. It translates to CASSPVRSGVYNEQFF.

The genes are TRBV5-1 and TRBJ1-4; D is perhaps TRBD1 (6 bases). V was trimmed by 4 bases and J by 0 bases, leaving 10 bases between them. Germline CDR1 reads SGHRS; CDR2 reads YFSETQ. The CDR3 spans 15 residues. CDR3 sequence (DNA): TGCGCCAGCAGCCCCGGACAGACAACTAATGAAAAACTGTTTTTT. Amino acids: CASSPGQTTNEKLFF.

This clone was seen only a few times. The chain has TRBV6-5 and TRBJ1-4, with D hard to call. The CDR3 runs 13 residues. V lost 6 bases and J lost 2, with 7 bases in between. CDR1 is MNHEY and CDR2 is SVGAGI in the germline V gene. The CDR3 region is CASRSSTNEKLFF. CDR3 coding DNA: TGTGCCAGCAGGAGTTCTACTAATGAAAAACTGTTTTTT.

The chain employs TRBV25-1 and TRBJ2-3; a possible D gene is TRBD2 (5 bases). V lost 7 bases and J lost 4, with 15 bases in between. Germline CDR1 and CDR2: MGHDK and SYGVNS. The CDR3 spans 14 residues. CDR3 sequence reads: CASIRGSYADTQYF. CDR3 in DNA: TGTGCCAGCATACGAGGGTCCTATGCAGATACGCAGTATTTT.

This chain connects TRBV5-4 to TRBJ2-1, with 12 bases identical to TRBD2. CDR1 SGHNT and CDR2 YYREEE come from the germline V gene (reference sequence). With V trimmed by 3 bases and J by 0 bases, 4 bases remained unmatched. The CDR3 is 17 residues long. The CDR3 DNA reads TGTGCCAGCAGCTCGACTAGCGGGGGAAGCTCCTACAATGAGCAGTTCTTC. It specifies CASSSTSGGSSYNEQFF.

The rearrangement links TRBV11-2 to TRBJ2-7; TRBD1 might be the D (5 bases). Deletions cut 5 bases from V and 5 bases from J, with 22 bases between. Germline loops: CDR1 SGHAT, CDR2 FQNNGV. The CDR3 covers 16 residues. The CDR3 DNA follows: TGTGCCAGCAGCCCCAACCCGGACGGATTCAGGGACGAGCAGTACTTC. It codes for CASSPNPDGFRDEQYF.

The genes are TRBV7-9 and TRBJ1-5, with TRBD1 matching over 8 bases. The CDR3 sequence is 15 residues long. Germline V gene lookup returns CDR1 SEHNR and CDR2 FQNEAQ (reference sequence). V lost 5 bases to trimming and J lost 4 bases; unmatched junction nucleotides: 7. This CDR3 reads CASSLSGDRNQPQHF. The CDR3 DNA sequence: TGTGCCAGCAGCCTCTCCGGGGACAGGAATCAGCCCCAGCATTTT.

The sample holds a few counts of this clone. V and J are TRBV6-6 and TRBJ1-6; possibly TRBD1 for D (5 bases). CDR1 and CDR2 from the germline V gene are MNHNY and SVGAGI (reference sequence). The CDR3 length is 14 residues. Trimming took 7 bases from V and 3 from J, leaving 10 bases between them. CDR3 coding DNA: TGTGCCAGCAAAACAGGAGACTATAATTCACCCCTCCACTTT. Translating it yields CASKTGDYNSPLHF.

This clone appeared a few times. The gene calls are TRBV4-1 and TRBJ2-7; 10 bases are shared with TRBD1. Germline-derived CDR1 and CDR2 are MGHRA and YSYEKL. The CDR3 consists of 15 residues. With V trimmed by 2 bases and J by 4 bases, 5 bases remained unmatched. The CDR3 here is CASSQTGTGEYEQYF. CDR3 DNA: TGCGCCAGCAGCCAAACCGGGACAGGGGAATACGAGCAGTACTTC.

This rearrangement joins TRBV11-3 to TRBJ2-2, with 8 bases that match TRBD2. The junction had 9 bases not matched to a gene; V was cut back by 6 bases and J by 6 bases. In germline, CDR1 is SGHNT, CDR2 YENEEA. The CDR3 loop spans 15 amino acids. The CDR3 protein is CASRPAGGAAGELFF. For the CDR3, the DNA is TGTGCCAGCAGACCGGCGGGGGGCGCCGCCGGGGAGCTGTTTTTT.

This clone was counted only a few times. The rearrangement uses TRBV5-1 and TRBJ2-7, with D perhaps TRBD1 (8 bases). Germline lookup yields CDR1 SGHRS and CDR2 YFSETQ. CDR3 length: 16 residues. The germline V and J ends were trimmed by 4 bases and 3 bases, with 20 bases remaining between them. Here the CDR3 DNA reads TGCGCCAGCAGCACGACCACAGGGGGGGAGAGCTACGAGCAGTACTTC. Protein product: CASSTTTGGESYEQYF.

This clone was found a few times. The CDR3 region is CSVEDPSGGAGANVLTF. The DNA for the CDR3 is TGCAGCGTTGAAGATCCGAGCGGGGGGGCTGGGGCCAACGTCCTGACTTTC. V usage is TRBV29-1 and J usage is TRBJ2-6, with TRBD2 identical over 10 bases. V was clipped by 0 bases and J by 2 bases; unmatched bases: 4. Germline V CDR1 and CDR2: SQVTM, ANQGSEA. The CDR3 contains 17 residues.

This clone occurred a few times. The chain is built from TRBV4-3 and TRBJ2-7, with D tentatively TRBD1 (5 bases). This CDR3 comprises 15 residues. Per germline, CDR1 LGHNA and CDR2 YSLEER. Trimming took off 0 bases at V and 2 bases at J, with 11 bases between the two ends. CDR3 DNA sequence: TGCGCCAGCAGCCAAGATGTCAGGGTGACCTACGAGCAGTACTTC. Protein: CASSQDVRVTYEQYF.

This chain links TRBV5-1 with TRBJ2-2, with 7 bases lining up with TRBD2. Trimming removed 4 bases from V and 2 bases from J; junction bases left unmatched: 5. The CDR3 extends over 15 amino acids. CDR1 is SGHRS and CDR2 is YFSETQ in the germline V gene. CDR3 nucleotide sequence: TGCGCCAGCAGCACCAGCGGGGTCAACACCGGGGAGCTGTTTTTT. Translation gives CASSTSGVNTGELFF.

The genes are TRBV29-1 and TRBJ2-1, with TRBD1 matching 7 bases. The CDR3 loop spans 12 amino acids. Per the germline V gene, CDR1 is SQVTM and CDR2 is ANQGSEA. The ends lost 8 bases at V and 6 bases at J; junction bases unmatched: 7. The CDR3 bases are TGCAGCAAAAAGACAGGGCCCAATGAGCAGTTCTTC. This translates into CSKKTGPNEQFF.

This clone has more than one count but fewer than ten. The CDR3 DNA reads TGTGCCAGCAGTGGCGTAGCTAACACAGATACGCAGTATTTT. It yields the protein CASSGVANTDTQYF. The J gene is TRBJ2-3, the V gene TRBV2; D remains ambiguous. The V gene lost 4 bases and the J gene lost 2 bases, with 10 bases spanning the gap. This CDR3 has 14 amino acids. Germline V gene data show CDR1 as SNHLY and CDR2 as FYNNEI.

This clone was detected a few times. The rearrangement links TRBV9 to TRBJ2-7; D perhaps matches TRBD2 (6 bases). Germline V gives CDR1 SGDLS, CDR2 YYNGEE. The CDR3 consists of 15 residues. With 0 bases removed from V and 0 bases from J, the gap between germline ends came to 10 bases. CDR3 residues: CASSVAPDYSYEQYF. The CDR3 DNA follows: TGTGCCAGCAGCGTAGCGCCGGACTACTCCTACGAGCAGTACTTC.

The gene calls are TRBV30 and TRBJ1-4; the D gene is possibly TRBD1 (5 bases). The CDR3 length is 13 residues. The germline V and J ends were trimmed by 5 bases and 7 bases, with 14 bases remaining between them. Germline V gene lookup returns CDR1 GTSNPN and CDR2 SVGIG (reference sequence). This chain's CDR3 is CAWDRQQGEKLFF. The DNA for the CDR3 is TGTGCCTGGGACCGACAGCAGGGTGAAAAACTGTTTTTT.

The gene calls are TRBV4-3 and TRBJ2-1, with D maybe TRBD1 (5 bases). Germline V CDR1 and CDR2: LGHNA, YSLEER. The CDR3 covers 15 residues. V was clipped by 1 base and J by 6 bases, with 13 bases between them. The CDR3 sequence is CASSQGGRAFNEQFF. The CDR3 DNA reads as TGCGCCAGCAGCCAAGGTGGCAGGGCCTTCAATGAGCAGTTCTTC.

V usage is TRBV11-2 and J usage is TRBJ2-3; 8 bases fit TRBD2. The germline V gene has CDR1 SGHAT and CDR2 FQNNGV. The CDR3 is 15 amino acids. Trimming at V came to 3 bases and at J to 1 base, leaving 3 bases not matched to a gene. The CDR3 sequence: CASSLGLVGTDTQYF. Written as DNA, the CDR3 is TGTGCCAGCAGCTTGGGACTAGTTGGCACAGATACGCAGTATTTT.

This clone was detected a few times. The rearrangement links TRBV6-5 to TRBJ1-1; D is uncertain. V was clipped by 8 bases and J by 8 bases, with 12 bases between them. CDR3 length equals 11 residues. Germline V gene lookup returns CDR1 MNHEY and CDR2 SVGAGI. The CDR3 protein is CASRQGPEAFF. CDR3 nucleotide sequence: TGTGCCAGCCGACAAGGCCCAGAAGCTTTCTTT.

The table lists this clone with a few counts. The chain uses TRBV6-5 and TRBJ2-1; 11 bases are a match to TRBD1. The CDR3 runs 14 residues. V lost 4 bases, J lost 8 bases, and 4 bases stayed unmatched. In germline, CDR1 is MNHEY, CDR2 SVGAGI. The CDR3, as DNA: TGTGCCAGCAGTTTTCGGACAGGGGGCGATGAGCAGTTCTTC. This codes for CASSFRTGGDEQFF.

This clone has more than one count but fewer than ten. This chain uses TRBV14 with TRBJ2-1; TRBD1 is a possible D gene (5 bases). V lost 0 bases and J 9 bases, leaving 12 bases between the germline ends. Germline CDR1 is SGHDN and CDR2 is FVKESK. The length of the CDR3 is 14 residues. CDR3 residues: CASSQEAAGSEQFF. CDR3 in DNA: TGTGCCAGCAGCCAAGAGGCGGCAGGGTCTGAGCAGTTCTTC.

V gene TRBV5-1 combines with J gene TRBJ2-4, with TRBD2 matching 11 bases. After removal of 4 bases from V and 5 bases from J, the junction contained 5 bases not matched to a gene. This CDR3 spans 15 amino acids. CDR1 and CDR2 from the germline V gene are SGHRS and YFSETQ. The CDR3 bases are TGCGCCAGCAGCCAGATAGCGGGGGGGCAAAACATTCAGTACTTC. Its translation: CASSQIAGGQNIQYF.

This rearrangement joins TRBV4-3 to TRBJ1-1; no reliable D call. The CDR3 is 16 residues long. Trimming shortened V by 1 base and J by 0 bases, and 12 bases separated the two germline ends. Per germline, CDR1 LGHNA and CDR2 YSLEER. The CDR3 protein is CASSQGGGALNTEAFF. The CDR3 nucleotides read TGCGCCAGCAGCCAAGGTGGCGGAGCCTTGAACACTGAAGCTTTCTTT.

This clone was seen only a few times. CDR3 nucleotides: TGTGCCAGCAGCATAAGCACAGATACGCAGTATTTT. Its translation is CASSISTDTQYF. The V and J genes are TRBV9 and TRBJ2-3; no clear D. Germline V gives CDR1 SGDLS, CDR2 YYNGEE. This CDR3 contains 12 residues. With 4 bases removed from V and 0 bases from J, the gap between germline ends came to 3 bases.

The genes are TRBV2 and TRBJ1-2, with 8 bases that match TRBD1. CDR3 size: 13 residues. V was clipped by 11 bases and J by 8 bases; unmatched bases: 13. Germline lookup yields CDR1 SNHLY and CDR2 FYNNEI. The CDR3 region has the DNA TGTGCCGCCATGGGACAGGCCTTCAGAGGCTACACCTTC. This codes for CAAMGQAFRGYTF.

The chain couples TRBV5-6 to TRBJ1-6; 9 nucleotides align to TRBD1. Germline-derived CDR1 and CDR2 are SGHDT and YYEEEE. The ends lost 0 bases at V and 9 bases at J; junction bases unmatched: 1. The CDR3 is 14 amino acids. The CDR3: CASSLGTGVSPLHF. The DNA for the CDR3 is TGTGCCAGCAGCTTGGGGACAGGGGTTTCACCCCTCCACTTT.

This clone was recorded a few times. The rearrangement links TRBV7-2 to TRBJ2-3; tentatively, D is TRBD2 (6 bases). The CDR3 consists of 14 residues. Looked up from germline, CDR1 is SGHTA and CDR2 is FQGNSA. V was shortened by 2 bases and J by 5 bases, with 11 bases between the two germline ends. CDR3 in DNA: TGTGCCAGCAGCTTAAGGTCGGGGGAAGATACGCAGTATTTT. Translation: CASSLRSGEDTQYF.

This clone was picked up a small number of times. The sample has other DNA sequences that encode this CDR3 too. The V call is TRBV18, the J call TRBJ2-7; 10 bases fit TRBD2. Germline CDR1 reads KGHSH; CDR2 reads LQKENI. Trimming at V came to 3 bases and at J to 7 bases, leaving 3 bases not matched to a gene. The CDR3 runs to 13 residues. The CDR3 nucleotides are TGTGCCAGCTCACCGTCACTAGCGGGGGAGCAGTACTTC. Protein: CASSPSLAGEQYF.

The V gene is TRBV7-2, the J gene TRBJ1-2, with TRBD1 identical over 8 bases. V lost 2 bases to trimming and J lost 4 bases; unmatched junction nucleotides: 6. This CDR3 is built from 15 residues. Germline V CDR1 and CDR2: SGHTA, FQGNSA. This chain's CDR3 is CASSLSPTGGYGYTF. DNA of the CDR3: TGTGCCAGCAGCTTAAGTCCCACAGGGGGCTATGGCTACACCTTC. Complete variable domain (other parts from reference TRBV7-2 and TRBJ1-2): GAGVSQSPSNKVTEKGKDVELRCDPISGHTALYWYRQSLGQGLEFLIYFQGNSAPDKSGLPSDRFSAERTGGSVSTLTIQRTQQEDSAVYLCASSLSPTGGYGYTFGSGTRLTVV.